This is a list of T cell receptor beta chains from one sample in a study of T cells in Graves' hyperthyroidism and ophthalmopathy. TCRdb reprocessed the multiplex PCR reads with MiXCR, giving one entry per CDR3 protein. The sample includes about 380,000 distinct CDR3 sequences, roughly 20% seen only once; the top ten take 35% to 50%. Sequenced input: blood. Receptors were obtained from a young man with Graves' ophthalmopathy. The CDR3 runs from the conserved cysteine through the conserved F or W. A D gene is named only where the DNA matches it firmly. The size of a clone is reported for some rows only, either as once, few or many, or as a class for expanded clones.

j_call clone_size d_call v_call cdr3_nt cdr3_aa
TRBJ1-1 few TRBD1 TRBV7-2 TGTGCCAGCAGCCAGGCCCCGGGACAGTCCTCCATGAACACTGAAGCTTTCTTT CASSQAPGQSSMNTEAFF
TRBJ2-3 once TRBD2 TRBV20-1 TGCAGTGCTAGAAGAGCGGGGGGAATAGATACGCAGTATTTT CSARRAGGIDTQYF
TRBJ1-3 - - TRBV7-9 TGTGCCAGCAGCTGGGGAGACTCTGGAAACACCATATATTTT CASSWGDSGNTIYF
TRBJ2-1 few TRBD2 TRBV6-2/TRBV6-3 TGTGCCAGCAGTTTAGAGATCCCCGGGGGGGAGCAGTTCTTC CASSLEIPGGEQFF
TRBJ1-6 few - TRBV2 TGTGCCAGCAGTGACGACTATAATTCACCCCTCCACTTT CASSDDYNSPLHF
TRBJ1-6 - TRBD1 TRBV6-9 TGTGCCAGCAGTTCCCCGACAGGGGTTTACTCCTATAATTCACCCCTCCACTTT CASSSPTGVYSYNSPLHF
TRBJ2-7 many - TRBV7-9 TGTGCCAGCAGCTTCCAGGCCTTCTACGAGCAGTACTTC CASSFQAFYEQYF
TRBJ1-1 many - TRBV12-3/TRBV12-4 TGTGCCAGCAGTTTTGGGAGGGCCACTGAAGCTTTCTTT CASSFGRATEAFF
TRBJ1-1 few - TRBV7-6 TGTGCCAGCAGCCCCTACGCAGGGACGAACACTGAAGCTTTCTTT CASSPYAGTNTEAFF
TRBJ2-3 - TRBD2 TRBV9 TGTGCCAGCAGCTACGGACTAGCGGGGTCTAGCACAGATACGCAGTATTTT CASSYGLAGSSTDTQYF
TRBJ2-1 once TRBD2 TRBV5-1 TGCGCCAGCATGTCACTAGCGGGAGTGAATGAGCAGTTCTTC CASMSLAGVNEQFF
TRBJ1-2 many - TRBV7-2 TGTGCCAGCAGCTTCCGGGACCATGGCTACACCTTC CASSFRDHGYTF
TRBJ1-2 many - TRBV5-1 TGCGCCAGCAGCACCGGACCCGTGCGGTATGGCTACACCTTC CASSTGPVRYGYTF
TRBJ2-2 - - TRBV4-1 TGCGCCAGCAGCCAAGATGCCGGGTTCACCGGGGAGCTGTTTTTT CASSQDAGFTGELFF
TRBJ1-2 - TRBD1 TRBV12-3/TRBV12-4 TGTGCCAGCAGTTCTCAGGGGGCAGGTGGCTACACCTTC CASSSQGAGGYTF